Described below is a single T cell receptor beta chain sequence and its context. The source of the sample is a study of blood T cell repertoires in COVID-19. Whole-study context: From the United States, Italy and Spain came samples of acute and convalescent COVID-19. Sample material is recorded as cDNA or gDNA derived from T cells, B-cell-depleted T cells, or PBMCs.

After removal of 5 bases from V and 3 bases from J, the junction contained 8 bases not matched to a gene. In germline, CDR1 is SGHAT, CDR2 FQNNGV. The CDR3 contains 16 residues. Libraries were prepared by immunoSEQ multiplex PCR; TCRdb keeps only in-frame clonotypes and omits some of them. The sample has about 160,000 clones; around 85% are singletons. The chain couples TRBV11-2 to TRBJ2-1; TRBD1 agrees at 9 bases. The sample comprised peripheral blood. This clonotype was sampled from a man aged 60-69 years with active or convalescent COVID-19. CDR3 DNA sequence: TGTGCCAGCAGCCCCCTGACAGGGGGGGACTACAATGAGCAGTTCTTC. Its protein product is CASSPLTGGDYNEQFF.